This entry is about one T cell receptor (beta chain). These data are taken from a study of OX40 agonist ivuxolimab in advanced cancers. The wider study: Three partial responders included one hepatocellular carcinoma patient and two cutaneous melanoma patients.

TCRdb's table, derived via immunoSEQ multiplex PCR, lists solely in-frame clones and lacks some. The profile shows 96,000 or so clones, under 85% of them singletons. The starting material was CD4+ or CD8+ T cells sorted from blood, obtained in a trial of the OX40 agonist ivuxolimab. The clonotype was recovered from an adult with an advanced solid tumor such as melanoma, head and neck, liver or kidney cancer.

The CDR3 here is CASSISSLTGRNEQYF. The CDR3 DNA follows: TGTGCCAGTAGTATCTCCTCCCTGACAGGGAGAAACGAGCAGTACTTC. The chain combines TRBV19 with TRBJ2-7, with TRBD1 matching 7 bases. The germline V gene has CDR1 LNHDA and CDR2 SQIVND (reference sequence). The CDR3 is 16 amino acids. Trimming took 3 bases from V and 5 from J; bases not matched to a gene: 13.